These 17 T cell receptor beta chains originate from one sample sequenced in a study of blood T cells in healthy people across ages (dated by TCRdb to the mid-2010s). Libraries came from 5' RACE. The listed sequencing device is Illumina HiSeq 2500. The second PCR ran for roughly 7 to 11 cycles and used a J-beta primer mix along with a sample-barcoded 5' primer. The public sequencing data were trimmed at Q25 with fastp and processed into clonotypes with MiXCR by TCRdb, which kept only in-frame beta chains. Rows merge per CDR3 protein into single entries with the most common DNA and genes. The sample profile shows about 1.6 million distinct CDR3 sequences; about 35% of them were found once. The leading ten clones occupy over 9% of the sample. The sequenced sample was blood. The receptor source for this set is a woman in her twenties or thirties in good health.

This clonotype was seen a handful of times. The V gene is TRBV6-2 or TRBV6-3, the J gene TRBJ2-1, with TRBD2 identical over 9 bases. The CDR3 covers 17 residues. After removal of 6 bases from V and 9 bases from J, the junction contained 18 bases not matched to a gene. Looked up from germline, CDR1 is MNHEY and CDR2 is SVGEGT. The CDR3 loop reads CASSSPMTSGPLREQFF. DNA for the CDR3: TGTGCCAGCAGCTCTCCAATGACTAGCGGCCCCCTCCGTGAGCAGTTCTTC.

The V and J genes are TRBV4-1 and TRBJ2-5; D might be TRBD2 (7 bases). This CDR3 spans 18 amino acids. Germline V CDR1 and CDR2: MGHRA, YSYEKL. The ends were cut back, 0 bases at V and 5 bases at J, with 22 bases in the middle. As DNA, the CDR3 is TGCGCCAGCAGCCAAGAGGGGCTAGGCGCGGGGGCCGCGGAGACCCAGTACTTC. The encoded protein is CASSQEGLGAGAAETQYF.

On this clonotype: An end of the junction does not agree with germline; a read error may underlie this. The genes are TRBV20-1 and TRBJ1-6; possible D gene TRBD1, 6 bases. The CDR3 extends over 14 amino acids. Germline loops: CDR1 DFQATT, CDR2 SNEGSKA (reference sequence). The CDR3 loop reads CSASGGGADSPPHF. DNA of the CDR3: TGCAGTGCTAGCGGTGGGGGGGCGGATTCACCCCCCCACTTT.

V and J are TRBV30 and TRBJ2-5; weak D call: TRBD1 (5 bases). With 4 bases removed from V and 1 base from J, the gap between germline ends came to 10 bases. Germline CDR1 GTSNPN, CDR2 SVGIG (reference sequence). The CDR3 runs to 13 residues. In DNA form, the CDR3 reads TGTGCCTGGAACAAAGGGGCCCAAGAGACCCAGTACTTC. Encoded protein: CAWNKGAQETQYF.

This clonotype occurred once. The gene calls are TRBV29-1 and TRBJ1-2; D is perhaps TRBD1 (5 bases). The germline V and J ends were trimmed by 3 bases and 2 bases, with 13 bases remaining between them. CDR1 is SQVTM and CDR2 is ANQGSEA in the germline V gene. This CDR3 is 14 amino acids long. Written as DNA, the CDR3 is TGCAGCGTTGATGTCGCCGACAGCAACTATGGCTACACCTTC. Translation gives CSVDVADSNYGYTF.

This clonotype was observed a few times. The genes are TRBV28 and TRBJ2-4; 10 nucleotides align to TRBD1. V lost 2 bases to trimming and J lost 6 bases; unmatched junction nucleotides: 4. There are 15 residues in the CDR3. Germline values: CDR1 MDHEN, CDR2 SYDVKM. The CDR3 DNA follows: TGTGCCAGCAGTTTAGGACGGACAGGGGGAAACATTCAGTACTTC. Translating gives CASSLGRTGGNIQYF. The entire variable domain, with the rest obtained from reference TRBV28 and TRBJ2-4, is as follows: DVKVTQSSRYLVKRTGEKVFLECVQDMDHENMFWYRQDPGLGLRLIYFSYDVKMKEKGDIPEGYSVSREKKERFSLILESASTNQTSMYLCASSLGRTGGNIQYFGAGTRLSVL.

This chain uses TRBV6-2 or TRBV6-3 with TRBJ2-5; a possible D gene is TRBD2 (7 bases). The V and J ends lost 4 bases and 8 bases respectively, with 26 bases between them. The germline CDR1 and CDR2 sequences are MNHEY and SVGEGT. The CDR3 consists of 17 residues. The CDR3 sequence: CASSSPVWGGRRDTQYF. Written as DNA, the CDR3 is TGTGCCAGCAGTTCCCCCGTTTGGGGGGGCAGACGAGACACCCAGTACTTC.

This clonotype occurred a few times. The chain is built from TRBV4-2 and TRBJ1-5; 8 nucleotides align to TRBD1. This CDR3 is built from 18 residues. The ends lost 0 bases at V and 7 bases at J; junction bases unmatched: 14. Germline V gene sequence: CDR1 LGHNA, CDR2 YNFKEQ. The CDR3 nucleotides are TGTGCCAGCAGCCAAGATGCCCCTGTCCCGGACAGGGCCCAGCCCCAGCATTTT. Protein sequence: CASSQDAPVPDRAQPQHF.

The CDR3 DNA reads TGTGCCAGCAGTGGGAAGACAGCGATGAACACTGAAGCTTTCTTT. It encodes CASSGKTAMNTEAFF. The chain uses TRBV12-3 or TRBV12-4 and TRBJ1-1; D might be TRBD1 (5 bases). CDR3 size: 15 residues. The V and J ends lost 5 bases and 0 bases respectively, with 13 bases between them.

This clonotype showed up just a few times. The chain links TRBV2 to TRBJ1-2, with D perhaps TRBD1 (5 bases). CDR1 and CDR2 (germline): SNHLY, FYNNEI. The CDR3 runs to 11 residues. V dropped 8 bases and J dropped 8 bases, with 12 bases sitting between them. This chain's CDR3 is CASVVGVGYTF. The CDR3 DNA follows: TGTGCCAGCGTTGTAGGGGTCGGCTACACCTTC. The whole variable domain, filled in from reference TRBV2 and TRBJ1-2, reads EPEVTQTPSHQVTQMGQEVILRCVPISNHLYFYWYRQILGQKVEFLVSFYNNEISEKSEIFDDQFSVERPDGSNFTLKIRSTKLEDSAMYFCASVVGVGYTFGSGTRLTVV.

This chain connects TRBV4-1 to TRBJ2-7; D gene unclear. Trimming shortened V by 0 bases and J by 5 bases, and 8 bases separated the two germline ends. This CDR3 contains 13 residues. CDR1 is MGHRA and CDR2 is YSYEKL in the germline V gene. This CDR3 reads CASSQENPHEQYF. CDR3 DNA sequence: TGCGCCAGCAGCCAAGAGAACCCCCACGAGCAGTACTTC.

As regards this clonotype: One end of the junction is discordant with germline, which a read error may explain. The chain combines TRBV10-3 with TRBJ1-2; 8 bases align to TRBD1. The CDR3 spans 13 residues. Per germline, CDR1 ENHRY and CDR2 SYGVKD. The CDR3 region is CAISEEQGDGCTF. Here the CDR3 DNA reads TGTGCCATCAGTGAAGAACAGGGGGATGGCTGCACCTTC.

This clonotype was counted only a few times. The genes are TRBV4-1 and TRBJ2-7; D is perhaps TRBD1 or TRBD2 (5 bases each). The germline gives CDR1 MGHRA, CDR2 YSYEKL. This CDR3 has 15 residues. V was trimmed by 0 bases and J by 3 bases, leaving 12 bases between them. DNA of the CDR3: TGCGCCAGCAGCCAAGACCCGGGACGCCGCTACGAGCAGTACTTC. It codes for CASSQDPGRRYEQYF.

This clonotype was counted a few times. V and J are TRBV10-2 and TRBJ2-5, with 14 positions matching TRBD2. The germline V gene encodes CDR1 WSHSY and CDR2 SAAADI. The length of the CDR3 is 14 residues. The J segment lost 11 bases and the V segment lost 7 bases, leaving 9 bases of the junction unmatched. The DNA for the CDR3 is TGCGCCAGCAAAGCGGGGGGACTAGCGGGGGAGCAGTACTTC. It yields the protein CASKAGGLAGEQYF.

Regarding this clonotype: A clone one base away is much larger, so this may be a read error. The rearrangement uses TRBV9 and TRBJ2-3; TRBD2 matches 9 bases. Trimming at V came to 3 bases and at J to 1 base, leaving 6 bases not matched to a gene. CDR1 is SGDLS and CDR2 is YYNGEE in the germline V gene. The CDR3 runs to 16 residues. CDR3 sequence (DNA): TGTGCCAGCAGCGCCAATAGCGGGGGCGGCACAGATACGCAGTATTTT. Translation: CASSANSGGGTDTQYF.

V and J are TRBV6-6 and TRBJ1-2, with a tentative D call TRBD1 (5 bases). The CDR3 covers 15 residues. Germline V CDR1 and CDR2: MNHNY, SVGAGI (reference sequence). V lost 8 bases, J lost 7 bases, and 23 bases lay in between. Written as DNA, the CDR3 is TGTGCCAGCGGTTCCAGGACACAGCATTTCTCTGGCTACACCTTC. It codes for CASGSRTQHFSGYTF.

V and J are TRBV7-9 and TRBJ1-1; D not resolved. V was clipped by 0 bases and J by 8 bases, with 10 bases between them. The CDR3 sequence is 13 residues long. Germline V lookup: CDR1 SEHNR, CDR2 FQNEAQ (reference sequence). The CDR3 protein is CASSLAYQDEAFF. The CDR3 DNA is TGTGCCAGCAGCTTAGCGTACCAGGACGAAGCTTTCTTT.